This T cell receptor (beta chain) was recovered during a study of T cells in Graves' hyperthyroidism and ophthalmopathy. What was amplified from RNA transcripts were TCR beta CDR3 regions. A set of HTBI primers served as the primers for a first-round RT-PCR of the TCR CDR3. One entry per CDR3 protein results from TCRdb running MiXCR on the multiplex PCR reads. The repertoire holds about 360,000 distinct CDR3 sequences, about 25% seen once, with around 67% in the top ten. Calling Graves' hyperthyroidism stable meant ophthalmopathy did not progress within 18 months. Newly diagnosed patients aged 18 to 65 had hyperthyroidism of under 2 months' duration. Pregnant or lactating patients were excluded, as were those with uncontrolled infection or other autoimmune disease. A word on this clonotype: What it binds is unknown.

Overall study results and limits: A median 6.5 months before onset, the model predicted ophthalmopathy.

This TCR derives from a man aged 45-60 years with Graves' hyperthyroidism. Sequenced input: blood.

The CDR3 coding sequence is TGTGCCAGTAGGAACAGGGGAAACACCGGGGAGCTGTTTTTT. Protein: CASRNRGNTGELFF. V usage is TRBV19 and J usage is TRBJ2-2; 7 bases fit TRBD1. CDR1 and CDR2 from the germline V gene are LNHDA and SQIVND (reference sequence). With 6 bases clipped from V and 2 bases from J, the junction kept 3 bases outside the gene matches. The CDR3 has 14 residues.